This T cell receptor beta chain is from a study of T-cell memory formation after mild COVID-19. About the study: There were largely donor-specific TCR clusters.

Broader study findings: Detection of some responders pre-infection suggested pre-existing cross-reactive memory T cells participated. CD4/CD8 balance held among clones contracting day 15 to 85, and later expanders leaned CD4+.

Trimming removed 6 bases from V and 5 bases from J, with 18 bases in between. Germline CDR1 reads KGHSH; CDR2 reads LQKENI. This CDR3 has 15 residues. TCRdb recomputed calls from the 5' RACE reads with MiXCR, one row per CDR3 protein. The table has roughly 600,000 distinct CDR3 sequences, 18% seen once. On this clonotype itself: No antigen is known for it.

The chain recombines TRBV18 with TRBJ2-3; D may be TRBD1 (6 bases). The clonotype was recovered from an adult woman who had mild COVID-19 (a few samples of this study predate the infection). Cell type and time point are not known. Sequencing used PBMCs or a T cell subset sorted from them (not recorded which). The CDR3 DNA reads TGTGCCAGCTCCCCATCCGTGGGGGCAGGAGATACGCAGTATTTT. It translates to CASSPSVGAGDTQYF.